This T cell receptor (beta chain) was profiled in a study of T cell responses to AZD1222 COVID-19 vaccine. Study-level results: Across spike, vaccine-associated CD4 TCRs were found, dominant at 160-218 and 743-854. Increases in Spike-specific TCR breadth and depth were seen after two AZD1222 doses. Clonal diversity was possibly underestimated, and the donors were mostly white British, with more females.

Sequenced by immunoSEQ multiplex PCR; TCRdb stores in-frame clones only, minus some. Of tens of thousands of clones listed, 88% are singletons. Second-dose recipients at about 4 or about 12 weeks were treated as one pooled group. This clone was counted only a few times. Its antigen remains unidentified. The specimen was peripheral blood, collected 28 days after the second AZD1222 dose. The origin of this receptor is an adult who received the AZD1222 COVID-19 vaccine.

The DNA for the CDR3 is TGTGCCAGCAGTGTGGACCGATCAAGCTCCTACGAGCAGTACTTC. Its translation: CASSVDRSSSYEQYF. This chain connects TRBV6-2 or TRBV6-3 to TRBJ2-7; D uncertain. The CDR3 has 15 amino acids. CDR1 MNHEY and CDR2 SVGEGT come from the germline V gene. Trimming removed 5 bases at V and 0 bases at J, with 14 bases between.